This T cell receptor (beta chain) is from a study of patients and donors after allogeneic stem cell transplantation. MiXCR, applied by TCRdb to the RT-PCR reads, yields one record per CDR3 protein. The sample comprises about a million distinct CDR3 sequences, under 20% of which are singletons, and around 6% rests with the top ten. This CDR3 has 11 amino acids. Germline lookup yields CDR1 LNHDA and CDR2 SQIVND (reference sequence). V lost 3 bases and J lost 10, with 6 bases in between. The chain links TRBV19 to TRBJ1-4; D not resolved. Sample: blood, either unsorted or a sorted T cell fraction (not recorded which). This receptor was obtained from a human donor who was either an allogeneic HSCT recipient or a stem cell or donor lymphocyte infusion donor (not recorded which). It is not recorded whose cells these are; they may come from a transplant donor. CDR3 coding DNA: TGTGCCAGTAGTATCTCCAGAAAACTGTTTTTT. It specifies CASSISRKLFF.